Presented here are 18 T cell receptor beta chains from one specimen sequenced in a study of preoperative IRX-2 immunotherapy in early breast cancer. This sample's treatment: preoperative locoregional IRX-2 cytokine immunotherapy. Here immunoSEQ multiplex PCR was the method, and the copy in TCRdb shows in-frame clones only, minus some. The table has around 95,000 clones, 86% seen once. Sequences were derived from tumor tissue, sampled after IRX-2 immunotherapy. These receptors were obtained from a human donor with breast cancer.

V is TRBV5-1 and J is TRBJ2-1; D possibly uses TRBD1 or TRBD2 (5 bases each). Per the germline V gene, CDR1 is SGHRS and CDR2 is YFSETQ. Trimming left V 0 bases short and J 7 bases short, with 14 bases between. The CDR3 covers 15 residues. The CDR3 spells CASSLGDHLRNEQFF. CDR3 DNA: TGCGCCAGCAGCTTGGGGGACCATCTTCGGAATGAGCAGTTCTTC.

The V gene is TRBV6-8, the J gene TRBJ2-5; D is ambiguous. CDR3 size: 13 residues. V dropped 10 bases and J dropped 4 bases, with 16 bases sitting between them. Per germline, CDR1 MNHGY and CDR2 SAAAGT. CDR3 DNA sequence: TGTGCCATCACTGATACGACCGGAGAGACCCAGTACTTC. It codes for CAITDTTGETQYF.

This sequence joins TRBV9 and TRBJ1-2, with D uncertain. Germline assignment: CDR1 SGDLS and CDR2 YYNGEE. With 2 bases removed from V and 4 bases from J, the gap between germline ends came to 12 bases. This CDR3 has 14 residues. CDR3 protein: CASSVGIGGYGYTF. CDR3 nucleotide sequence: TGTGCCAGCAGCGTGGGGATCGGTGGCTATGGCTACACCTTC.

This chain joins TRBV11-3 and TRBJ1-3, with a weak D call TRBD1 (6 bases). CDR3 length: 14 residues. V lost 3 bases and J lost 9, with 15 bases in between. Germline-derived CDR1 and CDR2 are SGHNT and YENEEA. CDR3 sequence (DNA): TGTGCCAGCAGCTTGCGGCCAGGGGAAATCACCATATATTTT. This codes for CASSLRPGEITIYF.

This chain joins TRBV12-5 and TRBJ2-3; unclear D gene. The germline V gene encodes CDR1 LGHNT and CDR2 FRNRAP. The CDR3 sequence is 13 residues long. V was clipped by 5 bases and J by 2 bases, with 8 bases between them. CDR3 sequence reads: CASGPPPTDTQYF. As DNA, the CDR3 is TGTGCTAGTGGTCCGCCTCCCACAGATACGCAGTATTTT.

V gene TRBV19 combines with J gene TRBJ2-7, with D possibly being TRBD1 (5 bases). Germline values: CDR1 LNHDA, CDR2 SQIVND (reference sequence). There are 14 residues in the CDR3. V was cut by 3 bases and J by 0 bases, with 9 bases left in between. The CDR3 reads CASSISGHSYEQYF. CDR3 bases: TGTGCCAGTAGTATTTCAGGGCACTCCTACGAGCAGTACTTC. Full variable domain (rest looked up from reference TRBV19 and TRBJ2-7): DGGITQSPKYLFRKEGQNVTLSCEQNLNHDAMYWYRQDPGQGLRLIYYSQIVNDFQKGDIAEGYSVSREKKESFPLTVTSAQKNPTAFYLCASSISGHSYEQYFGPGTRLTVT.

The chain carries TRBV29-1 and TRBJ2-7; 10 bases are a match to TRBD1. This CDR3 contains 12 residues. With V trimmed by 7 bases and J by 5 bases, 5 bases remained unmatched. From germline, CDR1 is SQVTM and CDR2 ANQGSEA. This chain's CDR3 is CSAGTGENEQYF. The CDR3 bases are TGCAGCGCCGGGACAGGGGAGAACGAGCAGTACTTC.

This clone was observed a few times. CDR3: CASSGYGQDTQYF. The CDR3 nucleotides are TGTGCCAGTAGTGGATATGGTCAAGATACGCAGTATTTT. The chain combines TRBV19 with TRBJ2-3, with D unresolved. Germline V gene sequence: CDR1 LNHDA, CDR2 SQIVND (reference sequence). Deletions cut 5 bases from V and 5 bases from J, with 11 bases between. The CDR3 has 13 amino acids.

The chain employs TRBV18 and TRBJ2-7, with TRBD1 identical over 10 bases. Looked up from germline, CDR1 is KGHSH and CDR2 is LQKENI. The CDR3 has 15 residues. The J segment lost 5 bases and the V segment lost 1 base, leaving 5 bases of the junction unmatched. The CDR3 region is CASSPLMDRGNEQYF. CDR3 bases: TGTGCCAGCTCACCACTGATGGACAGGGGGAACGAGCAGTACTTC.

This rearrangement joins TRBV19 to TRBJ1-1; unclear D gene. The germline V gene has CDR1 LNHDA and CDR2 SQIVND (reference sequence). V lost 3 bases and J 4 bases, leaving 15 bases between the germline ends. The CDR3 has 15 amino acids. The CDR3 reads CASSIRSQLGTEAFF. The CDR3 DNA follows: TGTGCCAGTAGTATCAGGAGTCAACTGGGCACTGAAGCTTTCTTT.

In nucleotides, the CDR3 is TGTGCCAGTAGACGGGACAGGTCCGAGGGGGCTGAAGCTTTCTTT. Translation: CASRRDRSEGAEAFF. This chain links TRBV19 with TRBJ1-1; 8 nucleotides line up with TRBD1. V trimming: 6 bases; J trimming: 6 bases; junction bases outside the gene matches: 12. CDR3 length: 15 residues. Per germline, CDR1 LNHDA and CDR2 SQIVND (reference sequence).

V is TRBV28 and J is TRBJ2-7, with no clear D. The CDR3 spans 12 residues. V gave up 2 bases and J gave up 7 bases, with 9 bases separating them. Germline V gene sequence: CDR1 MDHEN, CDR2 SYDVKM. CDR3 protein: CASSLGVGEQYF. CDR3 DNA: TGTGCCAGCAGTTTAGGGGTGGGGGAGCAGTACTTC.

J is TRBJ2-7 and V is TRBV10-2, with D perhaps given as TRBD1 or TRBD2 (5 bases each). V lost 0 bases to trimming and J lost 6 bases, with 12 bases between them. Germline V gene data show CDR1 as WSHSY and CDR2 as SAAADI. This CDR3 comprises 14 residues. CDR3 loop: CASSESGGSSEQYF. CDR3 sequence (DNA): TGCGCCAGCAGTGAGTCTGGGGGATCCAGCGAGCAGTACTTC.

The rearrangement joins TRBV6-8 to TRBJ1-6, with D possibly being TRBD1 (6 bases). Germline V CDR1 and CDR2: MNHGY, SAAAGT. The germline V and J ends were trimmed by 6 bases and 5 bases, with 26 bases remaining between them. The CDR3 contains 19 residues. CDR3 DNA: TGTGCCAGCAGACTATTTGAAATTCCGGGACAAGGGGATAATTCACCCCTCCACTTT. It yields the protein CASRLFEIPGQGDNSPLHF.

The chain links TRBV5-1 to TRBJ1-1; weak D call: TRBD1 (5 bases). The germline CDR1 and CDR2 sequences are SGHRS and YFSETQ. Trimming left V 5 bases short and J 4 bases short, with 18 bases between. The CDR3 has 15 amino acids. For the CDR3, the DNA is TGCGCCAGCAGTCGGGGGGAGTCCTCTGGCACTGAAGCTTTCTTT. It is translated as CASSRGESSGTEAFF.

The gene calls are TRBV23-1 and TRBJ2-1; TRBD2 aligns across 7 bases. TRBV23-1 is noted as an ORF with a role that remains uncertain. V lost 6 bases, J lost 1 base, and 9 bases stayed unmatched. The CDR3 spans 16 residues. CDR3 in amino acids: CASSLGGWESYNEQFF. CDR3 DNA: TGCGCCAGCAGCTTGGGAGGGTGGGAGTCCTACAATGAGCAGTTCTTC.

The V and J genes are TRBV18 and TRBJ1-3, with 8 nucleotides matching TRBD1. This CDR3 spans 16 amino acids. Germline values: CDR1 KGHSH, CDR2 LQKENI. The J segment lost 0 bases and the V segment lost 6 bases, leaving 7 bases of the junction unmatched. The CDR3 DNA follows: TGTGCCAGCTCCCTGGGACAGGCGAGCTCTGGAAACACCATATATTTT. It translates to CASSLGQASSGNTIYF.

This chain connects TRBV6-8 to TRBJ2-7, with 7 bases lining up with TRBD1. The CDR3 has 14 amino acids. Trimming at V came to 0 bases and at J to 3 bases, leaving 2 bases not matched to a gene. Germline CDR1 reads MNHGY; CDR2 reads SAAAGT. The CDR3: CASSYSRTGYEQYF. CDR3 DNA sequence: TGTGCCAGCAGTTACTCAAGGACAGGCTACGAGCAGTACTTC.